Below are 23 T cell receptor beta chains sequenced from a single sample in a study of cytomegalovirus exposure and HLA in healthy donors. Amplification used 60 Vbeta primers and 13 Jbeta primers. Profiled with immunoSEQ multiplex PCR; TCRdb holds only in-frame clones, not every one. The profile shows approximately 110,000 clones, 70% to 85% of them singletons. Input material: PBMCs. These receptor sequences come from a woman between 40 and 50 years old in good health and CMV-seropositive.

The chain carries TRBV5-1 and TRBJ2-6; TRBD1 matches 8 bases. The CDR3 runs 17 residues. Trimming cost V 3 bases and J 2 bases; bases outside gene matches: 7. Per the germline V gene, CDR1 is SGHRS and CDR2 is YFSETQ. CDR3 residues: CASSSVQGATGANVLTF. The CDR3 DNA reads TGCGCCAGCAGCTCCGTCCAGGGGGCGACTGGGGCCAACGTCCTGACTTTC.

The chain employs TRBV4-2 and TRBJ1-2; no reliable D call. Trimming took 4 bases from V and 6 from J, leaving 3 bases between them. CDR3 length: 10 amino acids. The germline V gene has CDR1 LGHNA and CDR2 YNFKEQ. The CDR3 sequence is CASSPNGYTF. The CDR3 coding sequence is TGTGCCAGCAGCCCAAATGGCTACACCTTC.

The rearrangement uses TRBV7-9 and TRBJ2-1, with a tentative D call TRBD1 (6 bases). This CDR3 region has 16 residues. V gave up 1 base and J gave up 2 bases, with 12 bases separating them. The V gene's germline CDR1 is SEHNR and CDR2 FQNEAQ (reference sequence). CDR3 coding DNA: TGTGCCAGCAGCTTAGAGGGGGACATCCCCTACAATGAGCAGTTCTTC. Translating it yields CASSLEGDIPYNEQFF.

The chain uses TRBV15 and TRBJ1-1; D unresolved. This CDR3 has 15 residues. CDR1 and CDR2 from the germline V gene are LNHNV and YYDKDF (reference sequence). Between the trimmed V and J ends, which lost 0 bases and 0 bases, there was a span of 8 bases. CDR3 bases: TGTGCCACCAGCAGAGATGGACTTATGAACACTGAAGCTTTCTTT. It specifies CATSRDGLMNTEAFF.

The J gene is TRBJ2-5, the V gene TRBV6-6, with 8 bases lining up with TRBD1. The J call is doubtful: the DNA matches TRBJ2-7 better. The CDR3 consists of 15 residues. Germline V gene data show CDR1 as MNHNY and CDR2 as SVGAGI (reference sequence). CDR3 residues: CASIPDRATSYEQYF. CDR3 DNA: TGTGCCAGCATTCCGGACAGGGCTACCTCCTACGAGCAGTACTTC.

This chain joins TRBV19 and TRBJ2-7; TRBD1 might be the D (7 bases). CDR1 is LNHDA and CDR2 is SQIVND in the germline V gene (reference sequence). Between the trimmed V and J ends, which lost 6 bases and 5 bases, there was a span of 17 bases. The CDR3 has 14 residues. The CDR3 nucleotides are TGTGCCAGTAGCTACCCGCAGGGGGGAAACGAGCAGTACTTC. Translation gives CASSYPQGGNEQYF.

The chain recombines TRBV19 with TRBJ1-2; unclear D gene. Trimming pared 2 bases from V and 5 bases from J, leaving 12 bases between. CDR1 LNHDA and CDR2 SQIVND come from the germline V gene (reference sequence). CDR3 length: 14 residues. CDR3 region: CASSISAGSYGYTF. CDR3 in DNA: TGTGCCAGTAGTATAAGTGCAGGCTCTTATGGCTACACCTTC.

This chain uses TRBV19 with TRBJ2-7; TRBD2 aligns across 13 bases. The ends lost 6 bases at V and 4 bases at J; junction bases unmatched: 6. CDR1 and CDR2 from the germline V gene are LNHDA and SQIVND (reference sequence). The CDR3 loop spans 15 amino acids. The CDR3 reads CASSAKTSGGYEQYF. The CDR3 region has the DNA TGTGCCAGTAGCGCCAAGACTAGCGGGGGGTACGAGCAGTACTTC.

The CDR3 here is CASQSTGTIFVETQYF. The DNA of the CDR3 is TGCGCCAGCCAAAGTACCGGGACAATATTCGTAGAGACCCAGTACTTC. The chain has TRBV5-1 and TRBJ2-5; a possible D gene is TRBD1 (6 bases). This CDR3 is built from 16 residues. CDR1 SGHRS and CDR2 YFSETQ come from the germline V gene. V lost 7 bases and J 4 bases, leaving 23 bases between the germline ends.

This clone was seen a handful of times. The chain combines TRBV5-1 with TRBJ2-5; weak D call: TRBD2 (6 bases). CDR1 and CDR2 (germline): SGHRS, YFSETQ. Between the trimmed V and J ends, which lost 3 bases and 3 bases, there was a span of 9 bases. The CDR3 runs to 13 residues. As DNA, the CDR3 is TGCGCCAGCAGCTCGGGGGTAGAAGAGACCCAGTACTTC. This encodes CASSSGVEETQYF.

V and J are TRBV5-1 and TRBJ2-1; 13 bases align to TRBD2. The CDR3 contains 16 residues. Looked up from germline, CDR1 is SGHRS and CDR2 is YFSETQ. V shed 5 bases, J shed 6 bases, and the junction held 8 bases outside the gene matches. The CDR3 region is CASSPTGTSGANEQFF. CDR3 in DNA: TGCGCCAGCAGTCCAACCGGGACTAGCGGGGCCAATGAGCAGTTCTTC.

This chain's CDR3 is CASSPRTSGDTQYF. As DNA, the CDR3 is TGTGCCAGCAGCCCCCGGACTAGCGGGGATACGCAGTATTTT. This chain connects TRBV6-5 to TRBJ2-3; 11 bases line up with TRBD2. The J segment lost 6 bases and the V segment lost 6 bases, leaving 5 bases of the junction unmatched. The germline gives CDR1 MNHEY, CDR2 SVGAGI. The CDR3 contains 14 residues.

This clone was seen a single time. The chain carries TRBV6-1 and TRBJ1-2; the match to TRBD1 covers 7 bases. CDR3 size: 14 residues. CDR1 and CDR2 from the germline V gene are MNHNS and SASEGT. The trim removed 4 bases at V and 5 bases at J, leaving 7 bases unmatched. CDR3 residues: CASSGGGAGYGYTF. The CDR3, as DNA: TGTGCCAGCAGTGGAGGGGGCGCCGGGTATGGCTACACCTTC.

This sequence joins TRBV4-2 and TRBJ2-3; a weak D match, TRBD2 (7 bases). This CDR3 contains 15 residues. V shed 5 bases and J shed 1 base, with 13 bases lying between them. Germline CDR1 LGHNA, CDR2 YNFKEQ. CDR3 DNA: TGTGCCAGCAGCGTTAGGGGGGGAGGCACAGATACGCAGTATTTT. Its protein is CASSVRGGGTDTQYF.

As regards this clone: The junction shows a germline mismatch at one end, possibly a read error. V and J are TRBV7-9 and TRBJ1-4, with unresolved D. This CDR3 has 16 amino acids. The germline V gene has CDR1 SEHNR and CDR2 FQNEAQ (reference sequence). CDR3 residues: CSSSLGPIRGDEKLFF. DNA for the CDR3: TGTTCCAGCAGCTTAGGGCCGATCCGGGGTGATGAAAAACTGTTTTTT.

The V call is TRBV20-1, the J call TRBJ2-7; the D is unclear. Trimming stripped 5 bases from V and 1 base from J, with 6 bases between. The CDR3 runs to 11 residues. From germline, CDR1 is DFQATT and CDR2 SNEGSKA (reference sequence). The CDR3 region has the DNA TGCAGTGCTCACTCATCCTACGAGCAGTACTTC. Protein sequence: CSAHSSYEQYF.

This clone was observed a handful of times. The genes are TRBV27 and TRBJ2-3; TRBD1 might be the D (6 bases). The V end lost 5 bases, the J end lost 6 bases, and 18 bases lay between the germline ends. The CDR3 totals 15 residues. Germline CDR1 is MNHEY and CDR2 is SMNVEV (reference sequence). The CDR3, as DNA: TGTGCCAGCAGTAACAGAGATCCCAGGGGCGATACGCAGTATTTT. Its translation: CASSNRDPRGDTQYF.

The genes are TRBV6-5 and TRBJ1-1; D remains ambiguous. V was trimmed by 6 bases and J by 4 bases, leaving 15 bases between them. The CDR3 has 14 residues. Germline V gene data show CDR1 as MNHEY and CDR2 as SVGAGI. CDR3 in amino acids: CASSLGSTGTEAFF. Written as DNA, the CDR3 is TGTGCCAGCAGCCTCGGATCGACGGGCACTGAAGCTTTCTTT.

The chain carries TRBV9 and TRBJ2-1; D may be TRBD2 (5 bases). The CDR3 is made up of 13 amino acids. Looked up from germline, CDR1 is SGDLS and CDR2 is YYNGEE. Between the trimmed V and J ends, which lost 0 bases and 9 bases, there was a span of 10 bases. The CDR3: CASSVGSAGEQFF. As DNA, the CDR3 is TGTGCCAGCAGCGTAGGTAGCGCAGGTGAGCAGTTCTTC.

This clone was counted a single time. Relative to the germline gene, one junction end is altered; a read error may explain this. This CDR3 is also generated by other DNA sequences in the sample. The chain employs TRBV4-1 and TRBJ2-2; D perhaps matches TRBD1 (6 bases). CDR3 length: 17 amino acids. Germline assignment: CDR1 MGHRA and CDR2 YSYEKL. CDR3 sequence: CASSQDWDKGTTGELFF. CDR3 nucleotides: TGCGCCAGCAGCCAAGATTGGGACAAGGGGACCACCGGTGAGCTGTTTTTT.

As regards this clone: One junction end disagrees with the germline gene, perhaps due to a read error. The rearrangement uses TRBV7-9 and TRBJ1-2, with 9 bases identical to TRBD1. The CDR3 has 17 amino acids. The germline V gene has CDR1 SEHNR and CDR2 FQNEAQ (reference sequence). As DNA, the CDR3 is TGTTCCAGCAGCCTCATAGGGACAGGGAGAGGAAACTATGGCTACACCTTC. It encodes CSSSLIGTGRGNYGYTF.

The chain is built from TRBV5-1 and TRBJ2-7; D possibly corresponds to TRBD1 (5 bases). V was cut by 4 bases and J by 3 bases, with 17 bases left in between. Germline V gives CDR1 SGHRS, CDR2 YFSETQ. CDR3 length equals 15 residues. The CDR3 nucleotides are TGCGCCAGCAGCCCCCCCGGACACGGGCTCTACGAGCAGTACTTC. The encoded protein is CASSPPGHGLYEQYF. The complete variable domain, with remaining parts taken from reference TRBV5-1 and TRBJ2-7, reads KAGVTQTPRYLIKTRGQQVTLSCSPISGHRSVSWYQQTPGQGLQFLFEYFSETQRNKGNFPGRFSGRQFSNSRSEMNVSTLELGDSALYLCASSPPGHGLYEQYFGPGTRLTVT.

This clone was seen more than once but under ten times. This chain links TRBV19 with TRBJ1-1, with TRBD1 matching 9 bases. V lost 3 bases and J lost 4; bases outside the gene matches: 3. The CDR3 has 14 residues. Germline assignment: CDR1 LNHDA and CDR2 SQIVND (reference sequence). This chain's CDR3 is CASSMRDRVTEAFF. The CDR3 nucleotides are TGTGCCAGTAGTATGAGGGACAGGGTCACTGAAGCTTTCTTT.